One and the same sample provided the 32 T cell receptor beta chains below, sequenced in a study of T cell responses to AZD1222 COVID-19 vaccine. Libraries were prepared by immunoSEQ multiplex PCR; TCRdb keeps only in-frame clonotypes and omits some of them. The data show around 110,000 clones, about 93% seen once. The source was peripheral blood, collected 28 days after the second AZD1222 dose. These receptors all stem from an adult who received the AZD1222 COVID-19 vaccine.

This chain connects TRBV5-1 to TRBJ2-2; 7 positions agree with TRBD1. V dropped 2 bases and J dropped 4; count of bases not matched to a gene: 5. The CDR3 has 15 residues. Germline V lookup: CDR1 SGHRS, CDR2 YFSETQ. The CDR3 here is CASSFSGDSTGELFF. The CDR3 bases are TGCGCCAGCAGCTTTTCCGGGGACAGCACCGGGGAGCTGTTTTTT.

This clone was counted between two and nine times. The chain couples TRBV5-1 to TRBJ1-2; possible D gene TRBD1, 6 bases. V lost 3 bases and J lost 4, with 7 bases in between. This CDR3 comprises 12 residues. Germline CDR1 and CDR2: SGHRS and YFSETQ. CDR3 in DNA: TGCGCCAGCAGCTCGACAGGCTATGGCTACACCTTC. It specifies CASSSTGYGYTF. Based on the CDR3 plus reference TRBV5-1 and TRBJ1-2, the full variable domain is KAGVTQTPRYLIKTRGQQVTLSCSPISGHRSVSWYQQTPGQGLQFLFEYFSETQRNKGNFPGRFSGRQFSNSRSEMNVSTLELGDSALYLCASSSTGYGYTFGSGTRLTVV.

V gene TRBV28 combines with J gene TRBJ2-1, with 12 nucleotides matching TRBD2. J was trimmed by 10 bases and V by 1 base; bases with no gene match: 5. Germline values: CDR1 MDHEN, CDR2 SYDVKM. The CDR3 runs to 15 residues. CDR3: CASSLSGLAGHEQFF. CDR3 coding DNA: TGTGCCAGCAGTTTATCCGGACTAGCGGGACACGAGCAGTTCTTC.

This clone appeared once. This rearrangement joins TRBV28 to TRBJ2-6, with D hard to call. Trimming took off 4 bases at V and 0 bases at J, with 13 bases between the two ends. The CDR3 has 17 residues. In germline, CDR1 is MDHEN, CDR2 SYDVKM. CDR3 sequence: CASSSYPGRSGANVLTF. The CDR3 bases are TGTGCCAGCAGTTCCTACCCGGGCCGCTCTGGGGCCAACGTCCTGACTTTC.

Only a few counts were recorded for this clone. The rearrangement uses TRBV7-9 and TRBJ1-2; 11 bases align to TRBD1. The CDR3 sequence is 14 residues long. Germline loops: CDR1 SEHNR, CDR2 FQNEAQ (reference sequence). V lost 5 bases and J lost 4; bases outside the gene matches: 3. The CDR3: CASSRTGGIYGYTF. The CDR3 DNA sequence: TGTGCCAGCAGCCGGACAGGGGGCATCTATGGCTACACCTTC.

The chain is built from TRBV19 and TRBJ2-7; 12 nucleotides match TRBD2. Germline assignment: CDR1 LNHDA and CDR2 SQIVND (reference sequence). The ends lost 11 bases at V and 1 base at J; junction bases unmatched: 3. This CDR3 contains 13 residues. CDR3 nucleotide sequence: TGTGCCTCTGGACTAGCGGGGTCCTACGAGCAGTACTTC. As protein: CASGLAGSYEQYF. The full variable domain, completed using reference TRBV19 and TRBJ2-7, is DGGITQSPKYLFRKEGQNVTLSCEQNLNHDAMYWYRQDPGQGLRLIYYSQIVNDFQKGDIAEGYSVSREKKESFPLTVTSAQKNPTAFYLCASGLAGSYEQYFGPGTRLTVT.

The chain is built from TRBV28 and TRBJ1-4; unclear D gene. CDR1 is MDHEN and CDR2 is SYDVKM in the germline V gene. This CDR3 is 12 amino acids long. V was shortened by 5 bases and J by 5 bases, with 6 bases between the two germline ends. CDR3 sequence: CASSPINEKLFF. In nucleotides, the CDR3 is TGTGCCAGCAGTCCAATAAATGAAAAACTGTTTTTT.

CDR3 region: CAVSSSLWNEQFF. In DNA, the CDR3 is TGTGCAGTATCTAGCTCCCTTTGGAATGAGCAGTTCTTC. This chain links TRBV6-5 with TRBJ2-1, with TRBD2 as a possible D gene (5 bases). Looked up from germline, CDR1 is MNHEY and CDR2 is SVGAGI. This CDR3 region has 13 residues.

This clone was recorded once. The chain couples TRBV6-1 to TRBJ2-5, with D tentatively TRBD2 (5 bases). Germline-derived CDR1 and CDR2 are MNHNS and SASEGT. The germline V and J ends were trimmed by 1 base and 3 bases, with 9 bases remaining between them. The CDR3 length is 14 residues. The CDR3 DNA follows: TGTGCCAGCAGTGAAGACTGGAGGAAAGAGACCCAGTACTTC. Translated: CASSEDWRKETQYF.

This sequence joins TRBV6-5 and TRBJ2-1; the D gene is possibly TRBD1 (5 bases). Deletions cut 4 bases from V and 13 bases from J, with 14 bases between. CDR1 is MNHEY and CDR2 is SVGAGI in the germline V gene. This CDR3 is built from 12 residues. The CDR3 nucleotides read TGTGCCAGCAGTTCGCTAAAGGGGTCACAGTTCTTC. Residues: CASSSLKGSQFF.

V usage is TRBV5-1 and J usage is TRBJ2-3; 12 positions agree with TRBD1. The CDR3 runs 17 residues. Unmatched junction bases numbered 10, after V lost 3 bases and J lost 5 bases. CDR1 SGHRS and CDR2 YFSETQ come from the germline V gene. The CDR3 protein is CASSSRGGDRGQDTQYF. In nucleotides, the CDR3 is TGCGCCAGCAGCTCAAGGGGTGGGGACAGGGGGCAAGATACGCAGTATTTT. Supplemented by reference TRBV5-1 and TRBJ2-3, the full variable domain reads KAGVTQTPRYLIKTRGQQVTLSCSPISGHRSVSWYQQTPGQGLQFLFEYFSETQRNKGNFPGRFSGRQFSNSRSEMNVSTLELGDSALYLCASSSRGGDRGQDTQYFGPGTRLTVL.

This clone was seen only a few times. This chain links TRBV6-5 with TRBJ2-5; D gene uncertain. CDR1 is MNHEY, CDR2 SVGAGI, per germline. V was cut by 6 bases and J by 5 bases, with 13 bases left in between. This CDR3 region has 13 residues. CDR3 bases: TGTGCCAGCAGACGGACGGCCTTGGAGACCCAGTACTTC. Residues: CASRRTALETQYF.

This clone occurred once. The V call is TRBV7-8, the J call TRBJ2-1, with TRBD2 identical over 14 bases. The germline CDR1 and CDR2 sequences are SGHVS and FQNEAQ. J was trimmed by 5 bases and V by 5 bases; bases with no gene match: 8. This CDR3 has 17 residues. The CDR3 region has the DNA TGTGCCAGCAGCGCTCGACTAGCGGGAGGGCAGAACAATGAGCAGTTCTTC. Residues: CASSARLAGGQNNEQFF.

The J gene is TRBJ2-7, the V gene TRBV21-1. TRBV21-1 is an annotated pseudogene. The CDR3 contains 14 residues. Written as DNA, the CDR3 is TGTGCCAGCAGCCATAGGGCCAAAACCGGCGAGCAGTACTTC. It translates to CASSHRAKTGEQYF.

The genes are TRBV10-1 and TRBJ2-1; 8 positions match TRBD2. CDR1 WNHNN and CDR2 SYGVQD come from the germline V gene (reference sequence). This CDR3 has 16 amino acids. The junction had 12 bases not matched to a gene; V was cut back by 3 bases and J by 8 bases. CDR3 DNA: TGCGCCAGCAGTGACCTTAGCGGGGAGGGCGGTGATGAGCAGTTCTTC. Amino acids: CASSDLSGEGGDEQFF.

The chain employs TRBV19 and TRBJ1-4; 7 bases match TRBD1. The CDR3 length is 14 residues. In germline, CDR1 is LNHDA, CDR2 SQIVND (reference sequence). The V segment lost 6 bases and the J segment 5 bases; nucleotides outside the gene matches: 6. The chain's CDR3 is CASRRGQPNEKLFF. The DNA of the CDR3 is TGTGCCAGTAGAAGGGGACAGCCCAATGAAAAACTGTTTTTT.

This chain connects TRBV15 to TRBJ1-6, with D possibly matching TRBD1 (5 bases). The CDR3 length is 14 residues. With 0 bases removed from V and 9 bases from J, the gap between germline ends came to 9 bases. Germline V lookup: CDR1 LNHNV, CDR2 YYDKDF (reference sequence). The CDR3 DNA reads TGTGCCACCAGCAGAGATAAGAGGGGTTCACCCCTCCACTTT. Its protein product is CATSRDKRGSPLHF. Full variable domain (remainder filled in from reference TRBV15 and TRBJ1-6): DAMVIQNPRYQVTQFGKPVTLSCSQTLNHNVMYWYQQKSSQAPKLLFHYYDKDFNNEADTPDNFQSRRPNTSFCFLDIRSPGLGDTAMYLCATSRDKRGSPLHFGNGTRLTVT.

The chain links TRBV4-2 to TRBJ2-5; unclear D gene. V was shortened by 4 bases and J by 3 bases, with 12 bases between the two germline ends. Germline CDR1 and CDR2: LGHNA and YNFKEQ. The CDR3 extends over 14 amino acids. This CDR3 is CASSPLAGEETQYF. The CDR3 region has the DNA TGTGCCAGCAGCCCCCTGGCAGGCGAAGAGACCCAGTACTTC.

The chain is built from TRBV4-3 and TRBJ2-7, with D hard to call. Trimming stripped 0 bases from V and 4 bases from J, with 7 bases between. CDR1 is LGHNA, CDR2 YSLEER, per germline. The length of the CDR3 is 13 residues. CDR3 residues: CASSQDSPYEQYF. Written as DNA, the CDR3 is TGCGCCAGCAGCCAAGATTCTCCTTACGAGCAGTACTTC.

This clone is a singleton in its sample. The genes are TRBV28 and TRBJ2-7, with TRBD2 identical over 7 bases. Germline values: CDR1 MDHEN, CDR2 SYDVKM. The length of the CDR3 is 15 residues. The V segment lost 3 bases and the J segment 6 bases; nucleotides outside the gene matches: 11. The CDR3 spells CASSFSRLAAGEQYF. The CDR3 coding sequence is TGTGCCAGCAGTTTCTCTAGACTAGCCGCCGGCGAGCAGTACTTC. The variable domain in full, completed from reference TRBV28 and TRBJ2-7, reads DVKVTQSSRYLVKRTGEKVFLECVQDMDHENMFWYRQDPGLGLRLIYFSYDVKMKEKGDIPEGYSVSREKKERFSLILESASTNQTSMYLCASSFSRLAAGEQYFGPGTRLTVT.

This chain links TRBV14 with TRBJ2-7, with a tentative D call TRBD2 (5 bases). Germline V gives CDR1 SGHDN, CDR2 FVKESK. This CDR3 spans 11 amino acids. V was shortened by 3 bases and J by 5 bases, with 5 bases between the two germline ends. This CDR3 is CASSHGDEQYF. CDR3 in DNA: TGTGCCAGCAGCCACGGGGACGAGCAGTACTTC.

This sequence joins TRBV27 and TRBJ1-2; possibly TRBD1 for D (6 bases). CDR1 and CDR2 from the germline V gene are MNHEY and SMNVEV (reference sequence). Trimming removed 9 bases at V and 1 base at J, with 9 bases between. This CDR3 has 12 residues. This chain's CDR3 is CARQGFNYGYTF. The CDR3 coding sequence is TGTGCCAGACAGGGATTTAACTATGGCTACACCTTC.

V is TRBV3-1 (or the pseudogene TRBV3-2) and J is TRBJ1-4; D not resolved. The CDR3 spans 15 residues. V lost 3 bases, J lost 5 bases, and 13 bases lay in between. The germline CDR1 and CDR2 sequences are LGHDT and YNNKEL (reference sequence). DNA of the CDR3: TGTGCCAGCAGCCAGCAAGGGAGACCGAATGAAAAACTGTTTTTT. Protein: CASSQQGRPNEKLFF.

The V gene is TRBV28, the J gene TRBJ2-5; possible D gene TRBD2, 6 bases. The germline gives CDR1 MDHEN, CDR2 SYDVKM. The CDR3 runs to 12 residues. The ends were cut back, 10 bases at V and 3 bases at J, with 12 bases in the middle. Here the CDR3 reads CATQGGEETQYF. In DNA, the CDR3 is TGTGCCACCCAAGGAGGGGAAGAGACCCAGTACTTC.

The chain employs TRBV20-1 and TRBJ1-1; D gene ambiguous. The CDR3 is 9 amino acids. Looked up from germline, CDR1 is DFQATT and CDR2 is SNEGSKA (reference sequence). V dropped 5 bases and J dropped 11 bases, with 9 bases sitting between them. This chain's CDR3 is CSAGGHAFF. CDR3 nucleotides: TGCAGTGCTGGCGGGCACGCTTTCTTT.

V usage is TRBV6-2 or TRBV6-3 and J usage is TRBJ2-1; D is uncertain. The CDR3 length is 12 residues. Germline V gene data show CDR1 as MNHEY and CDR2 as SVGEGT. Trimming took off 7 bases at V and 6 bases at J, with 10 bases between the two ends. CDR3: CASTPGTNEQFF. Here the CDR3 DNA reads TGTGCCAGCACCCCGGGTACCAATGAGCAGTTCTTC.

The gene calls are TRBV12-3 or TRBV12-4 and TRBJ2-7, with 7 nucleotides matching TRBD2. The CDR3 length is 13 residues. V lost 8 bases and J lost 3; bases outside the gene matches: 7. CDR3 nucleotide sequence: TGTGCCAGCGAGGGTGGGGGGGACTACGAGCAGTACTTC. Translation: CASEGGGDYEQYF.

V is TRBV6-2 or TRBV6-3 and J is TRBJ1-2; no firm D call. Between the trimmed V and J ends, which lost 1 base and 1 base, there was a span of 7 bases. The germline V gene has CDR1 MNHEY and CDR2 SVGEGT. This CDR3 is built from 14 residues. In DNA form, the CDR3 reads TGTGCCAGCAGTTACTGGGCGGATAACTATGGCTACACCTTC. This encodes CASSYWADNYGYTF.

The chain carries TRBV4-1 and TRBJ1-4, with a weak D call TRBD1 (5 bases). The CDR3 sequence is 16 residues long. Between the trimmed V and J ends, which lost 1 base and 0 bases, there was a span of 9 bases. The V gene's germline CDR1 is MGHRA and CDR2 YSYEKL. The CDR3 coding sequence is TGCGCCAGCAGCCAAGGGACGGGGGCAACTAATGAAAAACTGTTTTTT. Protein product: CASSQGTGATNEKLFF.

The V and J genes are TRBV5-4 and TRBJ1-1, with D perhaps TRBD1 (5 bases). With 0 bases removed from V and 4 bases from J, the gap between germline ends came to 16 bases. The CDR3 extends over 16 amino acids. Germline V CDR1 and CDR2: SGHNT, YYREEE (reference sequence). Written as DNA, the CDR3 is TGTGCCAGCAGCTTGGTTGGGTCCAGGGTGTCCACTGAAGCTTTCTTT. Encoded protein: CASSLVGSRVSTEAFF.

The chain has TRBV9 and TRBJ2-7, with D possibly TRBD1 on 6 matching bases. V lost 2 bases to trimming and J lost 0 bases, with 12 bases between them. Germline V gene data show CDR1 as SGDLS and CDR2 as YYNGEE. This CDR3 contains 15 residues. The CDR3 DNA reads TGTGCCAGCAGCGTTCAGGGGACACCCTCCTACGAGCAGTACTTC. Its protein is CASSVQGTPSYEQYF.

The chain combines TRBV7-6 with TRBJ2-7; TRBD1 matches at 11 bases. Trimming removed 2 bases from V and 6 bases from J; junction bases left unmatched: 15. The CDR3 has 18 residues. Per the germline V gene, CDR1 is SGHVS and CDR2 is FNYEAQ. Here the CDR3 reads CASSLSVRCWTGGSEQYF. The CDR3 nucleotides are TGTGCCAGCAGCTTAAGCGTGAGATGTTGGACAGGGGGCTCCGAGCAGTACTTC.